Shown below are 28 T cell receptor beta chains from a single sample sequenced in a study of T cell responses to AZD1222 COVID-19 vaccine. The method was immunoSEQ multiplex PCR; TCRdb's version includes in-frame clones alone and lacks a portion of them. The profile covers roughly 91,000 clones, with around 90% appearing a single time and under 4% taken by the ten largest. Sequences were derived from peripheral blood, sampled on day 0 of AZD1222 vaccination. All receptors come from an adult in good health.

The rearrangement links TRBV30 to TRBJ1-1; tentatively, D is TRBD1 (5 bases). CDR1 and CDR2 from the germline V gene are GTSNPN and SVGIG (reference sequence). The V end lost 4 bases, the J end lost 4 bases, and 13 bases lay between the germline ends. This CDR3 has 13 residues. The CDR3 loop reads CAWTPGRGTEAFF. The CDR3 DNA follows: TGTGCCTGGACTCCCGGGAGGGGCACTGAAGCTTTCTTT.

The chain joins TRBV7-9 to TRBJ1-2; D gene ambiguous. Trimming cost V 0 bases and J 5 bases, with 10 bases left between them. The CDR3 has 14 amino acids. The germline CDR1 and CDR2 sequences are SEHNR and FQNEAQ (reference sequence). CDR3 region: CASSLAQGMYGYTF. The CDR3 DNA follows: TGTGCCAGCAGCTTAGCGCAAGGGATGTATGGCTACACCTTC.

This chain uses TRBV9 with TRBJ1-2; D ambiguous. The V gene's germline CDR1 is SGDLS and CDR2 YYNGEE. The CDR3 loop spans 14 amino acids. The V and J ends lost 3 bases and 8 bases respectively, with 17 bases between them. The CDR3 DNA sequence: TGTGCCAGCAGCGCCCGAGCCTCGGCTAGCGGCTACACCTTC. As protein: CASSARASASGYTF. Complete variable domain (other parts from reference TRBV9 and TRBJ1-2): DSGVTQTPKHLITATGQRVTLRCSPRSGDLSVYWYQQSLDQGLQFLIQYYNGEERAKGNILERFSAQQFPDLHSELNLSSLELGDSALYFCASSARASASGYTFGSGTRLTVV.

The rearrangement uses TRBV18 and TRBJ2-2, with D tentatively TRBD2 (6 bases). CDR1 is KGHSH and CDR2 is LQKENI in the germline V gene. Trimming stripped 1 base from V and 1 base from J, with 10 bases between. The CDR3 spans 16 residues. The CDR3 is CASSPRVAENTGELFF. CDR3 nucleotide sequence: TGTGCCAGCTCACCACGGGTAGCGGAGAACACCGGGGAGCTGTTTTTT.

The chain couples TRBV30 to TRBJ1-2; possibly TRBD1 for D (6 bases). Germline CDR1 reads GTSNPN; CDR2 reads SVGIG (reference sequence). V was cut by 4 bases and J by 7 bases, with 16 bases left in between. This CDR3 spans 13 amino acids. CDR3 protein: CAWKGVGKTGYTF. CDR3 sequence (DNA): TGTGCCTGGAAGGGGGTCGGGAAGACTGGCTACACCTTC.

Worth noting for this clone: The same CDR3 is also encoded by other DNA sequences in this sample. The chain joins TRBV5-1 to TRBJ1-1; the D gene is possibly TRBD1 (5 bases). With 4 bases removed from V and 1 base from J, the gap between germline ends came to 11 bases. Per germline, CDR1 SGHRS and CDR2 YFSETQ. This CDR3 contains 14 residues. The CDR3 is CASSLSGGNTEAFF. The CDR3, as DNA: TGCGCCAGCAGCCTGTCCGGGGGGAACACTGAAGCTTTCTTT.

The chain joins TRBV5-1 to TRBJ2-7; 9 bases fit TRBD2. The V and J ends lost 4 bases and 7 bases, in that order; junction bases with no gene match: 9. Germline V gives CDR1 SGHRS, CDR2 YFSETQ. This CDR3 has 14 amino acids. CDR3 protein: CASSAGGGTQEQYF. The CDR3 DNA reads TGCGCCAGCAGCGCGGGAGGGGGTACGCAGGAGCAGTACTTC.

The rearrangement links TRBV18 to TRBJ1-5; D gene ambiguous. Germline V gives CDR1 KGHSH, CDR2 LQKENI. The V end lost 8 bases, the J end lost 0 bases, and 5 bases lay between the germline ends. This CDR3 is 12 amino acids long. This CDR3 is CASHSSNQPQHF. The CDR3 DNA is TGTGCCAGCCATTCTAGCAATCAGCCCCAGCATTTT.

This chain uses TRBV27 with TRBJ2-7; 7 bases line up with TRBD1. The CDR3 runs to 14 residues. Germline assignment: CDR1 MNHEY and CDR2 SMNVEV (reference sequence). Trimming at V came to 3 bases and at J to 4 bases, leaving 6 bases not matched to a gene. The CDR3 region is CASSFLGQRYEQYF. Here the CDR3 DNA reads TGTGCCAGCAGTTTTCTGGGACAGAGATACGAGCAGTACTTC.

CDR3 region: CASSYYDRPNTGELFF. The CDR3 DNA reads as TGTGCCAGCAGCTATTACGACAGGCCGAACACCGGGGAGCTGTTTTTT. The chain links TRBV7-9 to TRBJ2-2, with a possible D match to TRBD1 (6 bases). The CDR3 consists of 16 residues. The germline V gene encodes CDR1 SEHNR and CDR2 FQNEAQ (reference sequence). Trimming pared 4 bases from V and 0 bases from J, leaving 12 bases between.

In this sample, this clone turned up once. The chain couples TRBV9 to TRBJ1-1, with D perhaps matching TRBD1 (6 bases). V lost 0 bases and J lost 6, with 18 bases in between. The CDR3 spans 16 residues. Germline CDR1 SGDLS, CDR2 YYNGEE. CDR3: CASSVGVKQGGAEAFF. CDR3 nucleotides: TGTGCCAGCAGCGTAGGGGTTAAACAGGGTGGGGCTGAAGCTTTCTTT.

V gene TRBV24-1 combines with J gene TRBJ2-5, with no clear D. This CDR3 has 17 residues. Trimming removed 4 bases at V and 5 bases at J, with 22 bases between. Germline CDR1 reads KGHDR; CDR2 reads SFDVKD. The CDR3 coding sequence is TGTGCCACCAGTGAGGCCCCCGGCGGCGCCGAGTCGGAGACCCAGTACTTC. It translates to CATSEAPGGAESETQYF.

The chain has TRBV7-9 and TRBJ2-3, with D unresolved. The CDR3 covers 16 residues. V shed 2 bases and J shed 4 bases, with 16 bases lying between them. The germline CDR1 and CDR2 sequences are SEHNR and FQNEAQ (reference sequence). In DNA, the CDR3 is TGTGCCAGCAGCTTAAACACTGGGCAGTCCGCAGATACGCAGTATTTT. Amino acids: CASSLNTGQSADTQYF.

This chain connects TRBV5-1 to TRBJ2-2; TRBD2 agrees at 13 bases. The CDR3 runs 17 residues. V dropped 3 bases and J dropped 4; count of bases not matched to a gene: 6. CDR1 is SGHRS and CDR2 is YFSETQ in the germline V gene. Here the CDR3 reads CASSYPGLAGATGELFF. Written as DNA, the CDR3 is TGCGCCAGCAGCTACCCCGGACTAGCGGGAGCCACCGGGGAGCTGTTTTTT.

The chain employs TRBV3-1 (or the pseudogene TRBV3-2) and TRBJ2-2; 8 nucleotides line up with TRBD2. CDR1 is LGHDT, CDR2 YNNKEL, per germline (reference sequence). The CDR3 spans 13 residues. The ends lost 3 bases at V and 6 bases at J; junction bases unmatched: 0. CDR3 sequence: CASSQTSAGELFF. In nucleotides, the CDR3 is TGTGCCAGCAGCCAGACTAGCGCCGGGGAGCTGTTTTTT.

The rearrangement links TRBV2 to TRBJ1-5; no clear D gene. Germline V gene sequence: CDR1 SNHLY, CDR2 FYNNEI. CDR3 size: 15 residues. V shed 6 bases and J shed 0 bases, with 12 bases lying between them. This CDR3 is CASSQDTYSNQPQHF. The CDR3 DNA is TGTGCCAGCAGCCAAGACACGTATAGCAATCAGCCCCAGCATTTT.

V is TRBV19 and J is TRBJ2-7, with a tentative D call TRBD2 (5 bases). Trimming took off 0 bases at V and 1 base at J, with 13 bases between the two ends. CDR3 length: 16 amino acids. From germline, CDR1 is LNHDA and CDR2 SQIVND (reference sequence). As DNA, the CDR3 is TGTGCCAGTAGTATAGAAGCGGTGGCAGGATCCTACGAGCAGTACTTC. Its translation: CASSIEAVAGSYEQYF.

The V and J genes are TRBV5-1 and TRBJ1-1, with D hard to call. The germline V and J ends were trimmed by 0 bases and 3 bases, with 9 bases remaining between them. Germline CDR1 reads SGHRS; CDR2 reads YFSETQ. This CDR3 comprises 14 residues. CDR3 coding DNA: TGCGCCAGCAGCTTGGCGGGCAGGTACACTGAAGCTTTCTTT. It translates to CASSLAGRYTEAFF.

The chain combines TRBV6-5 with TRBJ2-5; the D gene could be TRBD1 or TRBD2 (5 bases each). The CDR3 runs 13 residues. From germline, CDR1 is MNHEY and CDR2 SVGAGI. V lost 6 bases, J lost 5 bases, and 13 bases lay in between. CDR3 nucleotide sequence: TGTGCCAGCAGGACATCGGGGCGGGAGACCCAGTACTTC. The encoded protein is CASRTSGRETQYF.

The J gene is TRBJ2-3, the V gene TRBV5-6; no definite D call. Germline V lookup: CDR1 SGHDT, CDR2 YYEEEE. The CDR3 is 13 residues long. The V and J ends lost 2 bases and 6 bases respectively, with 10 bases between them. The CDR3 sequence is CASSFGTGDTQYF. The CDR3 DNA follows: TGTGCCAGCAGCTTCGGAACCGGGGATACGCAGTATTTT.

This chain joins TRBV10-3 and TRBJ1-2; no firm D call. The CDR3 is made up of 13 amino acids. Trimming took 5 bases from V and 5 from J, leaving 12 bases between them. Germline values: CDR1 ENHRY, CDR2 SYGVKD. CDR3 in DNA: TGTGCCATCAGTCTTGGGATCCCTTATGGCTACACCTTC. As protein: CAISLGIPYGYTF.

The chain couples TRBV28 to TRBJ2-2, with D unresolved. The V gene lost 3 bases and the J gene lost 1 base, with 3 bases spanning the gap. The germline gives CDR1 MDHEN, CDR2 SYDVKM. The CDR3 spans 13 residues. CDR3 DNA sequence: TGTGCCAGCAGTTTGGGGAACACCGGGGAGCTGTTTTTT. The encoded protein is CASSLGNTGELFF.

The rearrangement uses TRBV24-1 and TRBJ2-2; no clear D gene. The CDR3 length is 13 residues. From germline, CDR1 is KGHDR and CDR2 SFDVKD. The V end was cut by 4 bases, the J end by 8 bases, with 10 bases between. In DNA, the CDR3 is TGTGCCACCAGTGAGTCACTTCCAGGGGAGCTGTTTTTT. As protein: CATSESLPGELFF.

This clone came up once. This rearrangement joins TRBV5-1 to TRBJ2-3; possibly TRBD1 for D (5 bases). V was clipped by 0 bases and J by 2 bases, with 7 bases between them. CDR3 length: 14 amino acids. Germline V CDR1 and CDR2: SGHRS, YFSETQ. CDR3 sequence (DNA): TGCGCCAGCAGCTTGGGACAGTCCACAGATACGCAGTATTTT. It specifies CASSLGQSTDTQYF.

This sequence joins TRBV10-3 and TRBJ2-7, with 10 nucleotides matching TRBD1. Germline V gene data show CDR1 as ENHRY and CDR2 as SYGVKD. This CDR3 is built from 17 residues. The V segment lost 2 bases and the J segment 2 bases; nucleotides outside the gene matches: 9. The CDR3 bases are TGTGCCATCAGTGAGCAAAAATCGGGGACAGGGGCCTACGAGCAGTACTTC. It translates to CAISEQKSGTGAYEQYF.

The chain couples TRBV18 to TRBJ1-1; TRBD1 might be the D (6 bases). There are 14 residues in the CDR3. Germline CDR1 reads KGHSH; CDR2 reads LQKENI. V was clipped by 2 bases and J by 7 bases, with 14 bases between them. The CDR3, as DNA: TGTGCCAGCTCACCAAGTTTCCGGGACATTGAAGCTTTCTTT. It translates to CASSPSFRDIEAFF. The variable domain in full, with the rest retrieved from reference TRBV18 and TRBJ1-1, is NAGVMQNPRHLVRRRGQEARLRCSPMKGHSHVYWYRQLPEEGLKFMVYLQKENIIDESGMPKERFSAEFPKEGPSILRIQQVVRGDSAAYFCASSPSFRDIEAFFGQGTRLTVV.

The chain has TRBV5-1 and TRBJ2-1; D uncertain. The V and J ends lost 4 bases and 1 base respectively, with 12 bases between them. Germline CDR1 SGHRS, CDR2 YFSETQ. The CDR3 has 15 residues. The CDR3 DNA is TGCGCCAGCAGCCCTGACTTCACGTCCTACAATGAGCAGTTCTTC. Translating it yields CASSPDFTSYNEQFF.

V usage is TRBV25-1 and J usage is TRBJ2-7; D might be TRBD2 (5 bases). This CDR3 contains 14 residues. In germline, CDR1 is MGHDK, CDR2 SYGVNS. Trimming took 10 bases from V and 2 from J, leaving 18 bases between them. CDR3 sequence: CATERSGSTYEQYF. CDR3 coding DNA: TGTGCCACCGAGCGCAGCGGCAGCACCTACGAGCAGTACTTC.